This TCR beta chain is from a study of T-cell memory formation after mild COVID-19. This clonotype was recorded a few times. The V end lost 0 bases, the J end lost 10 bases, and 13 bases lay between the germline ends. The CDR3 covers 14 residues. Germline CDR1 reads SGHVS; CDR2 reads FQNEAQ. TCRdb used MiXCR to reprocess the 5' RACE reads, holding one entry per CDR3 protein. This sample has hundreds of thousands of distinct CDR3 sequences; about a fifth occur once, and the top ten carry around 13%. This sequence was found in an adult woman who had mild COVID-19 (a few samples of this study predate the infection). Cell type and time point are not known. The source material was PBMCs or a T cell subset sorted from them (not recorded which). The chain couples TRBV7-8 to TRBJ2-1; D is undetermined. DNA of the CDR3: TGTGCCAGCAGCTTAGCGCTCGGTATCCACGAGCAGTTCTTC. As protein: CASSLALGIHEQFF.